A selection of T cell receptor beta chains follows, all from one sample in a study of CD8+ T cells in alopecia areata. The protocol was immunoSEQ multiplex PCR, while the TCRdb copy is restricted to in-frame clones and leaves out a portion. The repertoire has about 19,000 clones, 50% to 60% of them found once; the top ten carry roughly 8.2%. Sequenced material: skin, taken at week 4, from a patient treated with tofacitinib. These receptors originate from a human donor with alopecia areata. Each CDR3 is given with its conserved first and last residue. D genes are given only for firm matches. Not every row has a clone size; where given, it reads once, few, many or a size class.

>TRBV6-4|few|TRBJ2-3|TRBD2
CASSDSGGSGGTDTQYF
TGTGCCAGCAGTGATAGTGGAGGAAGCGGGGGCACAGATACGCAGTATTTT
>TRBV7-2|-|TRBJ2-2|-
CASGRDSALHTGELFF
TGTGCCAGCGGCCGGGACTCGGCGCTACACACCGGGGAGCTGTTTTTT
>TRBV4-1|-|TRBJ1-2|-
CASSPGGSNYGYTF
TGCGCCAGCAGCCCCGGGGGGTCGAACTATGGCTACACCTTC
>TRBV7-2|few|TRBJ2-3|-
CASSLSLTQYF
TGTGCCAGCAGCTTATCGTTAACGCAGTATTTT
>TRBV5-1|-|TRBJ1-5|-
CASSLAGVPGQPQHF
TGCGCCAGCAGCTTGGCAGGGGTTCCCGGTCAGCCCCAGCATTTT
>TRBV6-6|once|TRBJ2-3|-
CASSLFNYLEGQYF
TGTGCCAGCAGTTTGTTCAACTACTTAGAAGGGCAGTATTTT
>TRBV27|-|TRBJ1-1|TRBD1
CASRPRTGKNTEAFF
TGTGCCAGCAGGCCTAGGACAGGGAAAAACACTGAAGCTTTCTTT
>TRBV5-5|once|TRBJ2-2|-
CASSFESGTNTGELFF
TGTGCCAGCAGCTTCGAATCAGGGACGAACACCGGGGAGCTGTTTTTT
>TRBV29-1|-|TRBJ2-2|TRBD1
CSARQGPGELFF
TGCAGCGCGCGACAGGGTCCCGGGGAGCTGTTTTTT
>TRBV2|-|TRBJ1-5|-
CASSEHLNQPQHF
TGTGCCAGCAGTGAACATCTCAATCAGCCCCAGCATTTT
>TRBV28|-|TRBJ2-3|-
CASHSSTTDTQYF
TGTGCCAGCCATTCGTCCACCACAGATACGCAGTATTTT
>TRBV19|-|TRBJ1-2|TRBD1
CASLPGQDNYGYTF
TGTGCCAGCCTCCCGGGACAGGACAACTATGGCTACACCTTC
>TRBV7-2|medium-sized|TRBJ1-5|-
CASSLGLPGASPQHF
TGTGCCAGCAGCTTAGGTCTCCCGGGCGCTTCGCCCCAGCATTTT
>TRBV27|-|TRBJ1-1|-
CASSLSGGLNTEAFF
TGTGCCAGCAGTTTATCTGGCGGCCTGAACACTGAAGCTTTCTTT
>TRBV6-5|-|TRBJ2-1|TRBD1
CASSPARTGGYRQFF
TGTGCCAGCAGCCCAGCTCGGACAGGGGGGTATAGGCAGTTCTTC
>TRBV7-9|-|TRBJ2-1|TRBD2
CASSLKTSGGYNEQFF
TGTGCCAGCAGCTTAAAGACTAGCGGGGGGTACAATGAGCAGTTCTTC
>TRBV7-2|-|TRBJ2-5|-
CASSTGPQETQYF
TGTGCCAGCAGCACCGGACCCCAAGAGACCCAGTACTTC
>TRBV29-1|-|TRBJ1-2|TRBD1
CSVGDRVGYGYTF
TGCAGCGTTGGGGACAGGGTCGGCTATGGCTACACCTTC
>TRBV5-1|-|TRBJ2-7|TRBD2
CASSWGGAGGYEQYF
TGCGCCAGCAGCTGGGGGGGCGCGGGGGGCTACGAGCAGTACTTC
>TRBV28|few|TRBJ2-7|-
CASRQQGEPYEQYF
TGTGCCAGCAGGCAACAGGGAGAACCCTACGAGCAGTACTTC
>TRBV28|-|TRBJ2-1|-
CASTSPGYYSYNEQFF
TGTGCCAGTACGTCGCCAGGTTATTACTCCTACAATGAGCAGTTCTTC
>TRBV19|-|TRBJ1-2|TRBD1
CASSMGTAANYGYTF
TGTGCCAGTAGTATGGGGACAGCCGCAAACTATGGCTACACCTTC
>TRBV27|-|TRBJ2-7|TRBD1
CASSWTGGGSYEQYF
TGTGCCAGCAGTTGGACAGGGGGGGGCTCCTACGAGCAGTACTTC
>TRBV27|-|TRBJ1-2|-
CASSSSRQGDYGYTF
TGTGCCAGCAGTAGCTCGCGCCAGGGCGACTATGGCTACACCTTC
>TRBV2|-|TRBJ2-3|TRBD2
CASSDQAGGPITDTQYF
TGTGCCAGCAGTGATCAAGCGGGGGGGCCGATAACAGATACGCAGTATTTT
>TRBV4-1|-|TRBJ2-2|-
CASSHPGHGELFF
TGCGCCAGCAGCCACCCAGGGCACGGGGAGCTGTTTTTT
>TRBV30|few|TRBJ2-2|-
CAWKSGAPTGELFF
TGTGCCTGGAAGTCAGGGGCCCCCACCGGGGAGCTGTTTTTT
>TRBV7-2|-|TRBJ2-7|TRBD1
CASSFSDRGAYEQYF
TGTGCCAGCAGCTTTTCCGACAGGGGGGCCTACGAGCAGTACTTC
>TRBV30|few|TRBJ2-3|TRBD1
CAWRTGVRGQEEYF
TGTGCCTGGAGAACAGGGGTGAGGGGACAGGAAGAATATTTT
>TRBV19|few|TRBJ2-5|TRBD1
CASSLGQKETQYF
TGTGCCAGTAGTTTGGGACAGAAAGAGACCCAGTACTTC
>TRBV19|few|TRBJ1-4|-
CASSIPGLFNEKLFF
TGTGCCAGTAGTATTCCGGGGCTGTTTAATGAAAAACTGTTTTTT
>TRBV28|-|TRBJ1-6|-
CASSPTASSSYNSPLHF
TGTGCCAGCAGTCCAACAGCTTCGAGCTCCTATAATTCACCCCTCCACTTT
>TRBV9|-|TRBJ2-7|-
CASSVVSNSYEQYF
TGTGCCAGCAGCGTAGTATCAAACTCCTACGAGCAGTACTTC
>TRBV10-3|large|TRBJ2-2|TRBD1
CAISEGGRGRRVTGELFF
TGTGCCATCAGTGAAGGTGGCAGGGGGCGCCGAGTAACCGGGGAGCTGTTTTTT
>TRBV29-1|-|TRBJ2-3|-
CSVARGGGTSTDTQYF
TGCAGCGTTGCTCGCGGGGGCGGAACAAGCACAGATACGCAGTATTTT
>TRBV6-5|-|TRBJ1-5|-
CASTSLGGQPQHF
TGTGCCAGCACCTCATTAGGAGGGCAGCCCCAGCATTTT
>TRBV28|few|TRBJ1-5|TRBD1
CASRRDRVEAQPQHF
TGTGCCAGCAGACGCGACAGGGTGGAGGCTCAGCCCCAGCATTTT
>TRBV29-1|few|TRBJ1-2|TRBD1
CSVEAGQGGGYTF
TGCAGCGTCGAAGCGGGACAGGGTGGCGGCTACACCTTC
>TRBV6-5|few|TRBJ2-5|-
CASSQEGRTQYF
TGTGCCAGCAGTCAGGAGGGCCGAACCCAGTACTTC
>TRBV5-1|-|TRBJ1-1|-
CASNSPGGNTEAFF
TGCGCCAGCAATTCCCCAGGCGGGAACACTGAAGCTTTCTTT
>TRBV7-9|few|TRBJ2-3|-
CASSLVAGITDTQYF
TGTGCCAGCAGCTTAGTGGCCGGGATCACAGATACGCAGTATTTT
>TRBV6-5|-|TRBJ1-1|-
CASSYPGVNTEAFF
TGTGCCAGCAGTTATCCTGGGGTGAACACTGAAGCTTTCTTT
>TRBV30|few|TRBJ1-6|-
CAWSKKAGGLRRYSPLHF
TGTGCCTGGAGCAAGAAGGCGGGGGGCCTGAGGAGATATTCACCCCTCCACTTT
>TRBV7-2|-|TRBJ1-4|-
CASSLGAREKLFF
TGTGCCAGCAGTCTCGGGGCCCGTGAAAAACTGTTTTTT
>TRBV27|-|TRBJ2-3|TRBD2
CASSPIAGGREDTQYF
TGTGCCAGCAGTCCAATAGCGGGGGGGCGTGAAGATACGCAGTATTTT
>TRBV27|few|TRBJ2-1|TRBD1
CASGDRGMNEQFF
TGTGCCAGCGGGGACAGGGGAATGAATGAGCAGTTCTTC
>TRBV7-2|few|TRBJ2-5|-
CASSRLETQYF
TGTGCCAGCAGCCGCTTAGAGACCCAGTACTTC
>TRBV5-1|-|TRBJ2-5|-
CASGWTERSGETQYF
TGCGCCAGCGGCTGGACGGAGCGGTCGGGGGAGACCCAGTACTTC
>TRBV4-1|-|TRBJ1-2|TRBD1
CASSQGLLDRGDNYGYTF
TGCGCCAGCAGCCAAGGACTTTTGGACAGGGGCGATAACTATGGCTACACCTTC
>TRBV9|-|TRBJ1-6|-
CASSVEGARSPLHF
TGTGCCAGCAGCGTAGAAGGGGCTCGTTCACCCCTCCACTTT
>TRBV5-5|-|TRBJ1-1|-
CASSLYPTKAFF
TGTGCCAGCAGCTTGTACCCGACCAAAGCTTTCTTT
>TRBV19|-|TRBJ1-1|-
CASRTTALGYTEAFF
TGTGCCAGTAGGACCACCGCGTTGGGGTACACTGAAGCTTTCTTT